The entry that follows covers one TCR beta chain sequence. No antigen is known for it. Germline CDR1 and CDR2: SGDLS and YYNGEE. With V trimmed by 4 bases and J by 4 bases, 18 bases remained unmatched. The CDR3 runs 18 residues. MiXCR was run by TCRdb on the 5' RACE reads, yielding one entry per CDR3 protein. The table lists 350,000 to 400,000 distinct CDR3 sequences, roughly 22% of them singletons, with roughly 13% in the top ten. The sample is drawn from a study of CD8 T cells in ankylosing spondylitis. Study results and caveats: CD8+ disease-linked clones were present at relatively low frequencies in blood. What seemed typical of ankylosing spondylitis blood was a TCR beta motif built from several highly homologous variants. Disease-linked clones reportedly concentrated significantly in matched ankylosing spondylitis synovial fluid. Both synovial fluid and blood in reactive arthritis had previously been reported to carry some motif variants.

This receptor was identified in a male donor with ankylosing spondylitis or in good health (not recorded which). Sequencing was performed on blood, either unsorted or a sorted T cell fraction (not recorded which). V usage is TRBV9 and J usage is TRBJ2-5; 8 positions match TRBD1. The CDR3 spells CASSSRTGSATRAETQYF. The CDR3 nucleotides are TGTGCCAGCAGCTCCCGGACAGGGAGTGCCACCAGGGCAGAGACCCAGTACTTC.